This TCR beta chain was identified in a study of blood T cells in healthy people across ages. The study's findings and limits: A roughly linear age-dependent decrease characterized TCR beta diversity per million T cells.

Comments on this clonotype: The antigen is unknown.

Using a J-beta primer mix together with a sample-barcoded 5' primer, a second PCR was run for about 6 to 12 cycles. MiXCR was run by TCRdb on the 5' RACE reads, yielding one entry per CDR3 protein. The table includes some 1.5 million distinct CDR3 sequences, about 45% detected once. The junction had 10 bases not matched to a gene; V was cut back by 3 bases and J by 11 bases. The CDR3 extends over 15 amino acids. Per germline, CDR1 SGHTA and CDR2 FQGTGA. Specimen: blood. The rearrangement joins TRBV7-3 to TRBJ2-5, with 12 bases aligning to TRBD2. The TCR originated in a woman aged 18-29 years in good health. CDR3 DNA: TGTGCCAGCAGCTTCAGACTAGCGGGAGTGCAGGAGCAGTACTTC. It yields the protein CASSFRLAGVQEQYF. Together with reference TRBV7-3 and TRBJ2-5, the CDR3 gives the full variable domain: GAGVSQTPSNKVTEKGKYVELRCDPISGHTALYWYRQSLGQGPEFLIYFQGTGAADDSGLPNDRFFAVRPEGSVSTLKIQRTERGDSAVYLCASSFRLAGVQEQYFGPGTRLLVL.